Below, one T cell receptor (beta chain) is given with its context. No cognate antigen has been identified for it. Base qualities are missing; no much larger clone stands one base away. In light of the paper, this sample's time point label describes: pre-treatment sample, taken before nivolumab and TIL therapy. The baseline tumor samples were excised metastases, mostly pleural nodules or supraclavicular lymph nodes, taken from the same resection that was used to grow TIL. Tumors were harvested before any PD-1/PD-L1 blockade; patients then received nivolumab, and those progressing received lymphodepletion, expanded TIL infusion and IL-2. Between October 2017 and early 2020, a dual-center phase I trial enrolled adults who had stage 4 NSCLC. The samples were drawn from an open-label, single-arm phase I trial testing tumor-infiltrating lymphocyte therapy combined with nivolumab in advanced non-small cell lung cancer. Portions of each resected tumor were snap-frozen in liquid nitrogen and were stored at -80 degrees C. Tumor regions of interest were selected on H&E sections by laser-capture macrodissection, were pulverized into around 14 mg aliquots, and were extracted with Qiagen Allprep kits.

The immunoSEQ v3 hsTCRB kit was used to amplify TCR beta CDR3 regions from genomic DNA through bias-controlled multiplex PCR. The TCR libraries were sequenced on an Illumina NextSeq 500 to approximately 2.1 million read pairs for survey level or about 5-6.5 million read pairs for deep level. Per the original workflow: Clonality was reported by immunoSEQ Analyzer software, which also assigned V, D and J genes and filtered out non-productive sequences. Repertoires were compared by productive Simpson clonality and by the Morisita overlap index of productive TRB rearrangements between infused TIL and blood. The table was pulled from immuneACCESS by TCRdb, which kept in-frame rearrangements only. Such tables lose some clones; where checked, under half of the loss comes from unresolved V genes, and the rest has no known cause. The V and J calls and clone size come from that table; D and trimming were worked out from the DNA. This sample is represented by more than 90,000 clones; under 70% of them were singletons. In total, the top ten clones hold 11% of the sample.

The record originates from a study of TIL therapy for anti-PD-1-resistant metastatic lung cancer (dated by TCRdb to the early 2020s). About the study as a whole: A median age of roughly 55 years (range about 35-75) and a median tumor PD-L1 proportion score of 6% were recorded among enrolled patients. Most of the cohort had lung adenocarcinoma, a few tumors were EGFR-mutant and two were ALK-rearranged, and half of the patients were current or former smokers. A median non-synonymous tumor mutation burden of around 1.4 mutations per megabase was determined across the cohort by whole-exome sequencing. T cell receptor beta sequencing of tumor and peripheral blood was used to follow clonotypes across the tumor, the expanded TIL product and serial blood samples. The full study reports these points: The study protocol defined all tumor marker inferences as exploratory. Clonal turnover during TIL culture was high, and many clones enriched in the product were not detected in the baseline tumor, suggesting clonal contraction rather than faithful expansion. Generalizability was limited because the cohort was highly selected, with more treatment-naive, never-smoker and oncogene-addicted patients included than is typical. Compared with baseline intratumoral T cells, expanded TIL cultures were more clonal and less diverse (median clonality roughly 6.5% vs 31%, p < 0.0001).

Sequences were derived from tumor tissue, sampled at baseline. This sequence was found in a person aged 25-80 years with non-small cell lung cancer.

The DNA is TGTGCCAGCAGTTACTCAGATAGCGGAGGGGGGACCCAGTACTTC. Translation gives CASSYSDSGGGTQYF. The chain employs TRBV6-5 and TRBJ2-5; the D gene could be TRBD1 or TRBD2, each one agreeing over 6 bases. Including the terminal cysteine and phenylalanine, the CDR3 comprises 15 residues. Solely the CDR3 DNA is kept, with 45 bases framed from the first base. The junction shows trimming of 0 bases on V and 7 bases on J, plus 15 bases between the germline ends. According to the germline V gene, CDR1 reads MNHEY and CDR2 reads SVGAGI.